This TCR beta chain emerged from a study of Ad26.COV2.S vaccination and SARS-CoV-2 variants. This clone was seen just once. Sequencing used immunoSEQ multiplex PCR; TCRdb keeps in-frame clones, though not all of them. The sample carries approximately 420,000 clones, approximately 90% recorded once. Indicated treatment: some 20 received Ad26.COV2.S at low or high dose, single or two shots; 5 received placebo; per-sample allocation not given. Samples analyzed were those drawn on day 63 after the first vaccine or placebo injection. The donor's status was that of an adult aged 18-55 years in Boston. The CDR3 extends over 13 amino acids. Trimming cost V 0 bases and J 6 bases, with 8 bases left between them. The germline V gene has CDR1 SGHRS and CDR2 YFSETQ.

The sequenced sample was peripheral blood, obtained in a trial of Ad26.COV2.S vaccine versus placebo. The chain carries TRBV5-1 and TRBJ2-3; no clear D gene. This receptor was identified in a person aged 18-60 years who received the Ad26.COV2.S COVID-19 vaccine or a placebo. The CDR3 DNA is TGCGCCAGCAGCTTGGCCGCTGGCGATACGCAGTATTTT. Translated: CASSLAAGDTQYF.